The present T cell receptor (beta chain) was sequenced within a study of blood T cell repertoires in COVID-19. About the study: Sources were T cells, B-cell-depleted T cells, or PBMCs; the material itself was cDNA or gDNA.

CDR3 length equals 14 residues. V was pared by 5 bases and J by 6 bases, with 4 bases of the junction left unmatched. Germline-derived CDR1 and CDR2 are SGHTA and FQGNSA. Generated by immunoSEQ multiplex PCR, the TCRdb table keeps only in-frame clones and is missing some. The sample includes under 250,000 clones, 80% to 90% seen only once; the top ten take 2.5% to 3.5%. All enrollees were roughly 18 to 95 years old and from 20 to 25 US areas. Categorization into cohorts depended on clinical history that participants reported. In its sample, this clone was seen once. The chain combines TRBV7-2 with TRBJ2-7; 13 nucleotides align to TRBD2. Sequencing was performed on PBMCs or T cells enriched from blood (not recorded which). The receptor was derived from a middle-aged woman who had been exposed to COVID-19. CDR3 nucleotides: TGTGCCAGCAGCACCGGGACTAGCGGGGTCGAGCAGTACTTC. Protein product: CASSTGTSGVEQYF.